The present T cell receptor (beta chain) was sequenced within a study of blood T cell repertoires in COVID-19. Study overall: The samples span acute and convalescent COVID-19 from the United States, Italy and Spain.

V was cut by 1 base and J by 5 bases, with 9 bases left in between. The CDR3 consists of 14 residues. Germline CDR1 SGHTA, CDR2 FQGTGA. Assay: immunoSEQ multiplex PCR; the TCRdb copy retains only in-frame clones and omits some. The data contain some 270,000 clones, more than 75% of them singletons. The rearrangement joins TRBV7-3 to TRBJ2-1, with a tentative D call TRBD1 (5 bases). Sequencing used peripheral blood. The origin of this receptor is a woman aged 55-70 years who had recovered from COVID-19. The CDR3 loop reads CASSLRGANNEQFF. The CDR3 nucleotides are TGTGCCAGCAGCTTAAGGGGCGCCAACAATGAGCAGTTCTTC.